Listed here are 16 T cell receptor beta chains from one sample, sequenced in a study of response to subunit inactivated influenza vaccine. TCRdb recomputed calls from the RT-PCR reads with MiXCR, one row per CDR3 protein. The sample shows roughly 620,000 distinct CDR3 sequences, around 11% of them seen only once. The same data also went into a second study, on T cells expressing NK-cell markers. That work contributes: A 5'RACE template switching approach incorporating UMIs was used to make TCR beta cDNA.

Sequencing was performed on PBMCs from blood, taken on the day of vaccination. The receptors here all came from a man in his forties or fifties who received an inactivated influenza vaccine.

In its sample, this clonotype was seen many times. Mismatch with germline at one junction end may stem from a read error. V usage is TRBV5-1 and J usage is TRBJ1-1; D is undetermined. This CDR3 contains 14 residues. Germline V gene data show CDR1 as SGHRS and CDR2 as YFSETQ. The DNA of the CDR3 is TGTGCCAGCAGCTTAGAAGGTGTGAACACTGAAGCTTTCTTT. Its translation is CASSLEGVNTEAFF.

This clonotype was seen only a few times. The rearrangement links TRBV27 to TRBJ2-5, with D perhaps given as TRBD1 or TRBD2 (5 bases each). The ends were cut back, 5 bases at V and 3 bases at J, with 13 bases in the middle. The germline V gene has CDR1 MNHEY and CDR2 SMNVEV (reference sequence). There are 14 residues in the CDR3. The CDR3 DNA follows: TGTGCCAGCAGTCCATGGGGGTACGAAGAGACCCAGTACTTC. It codes for CASSPWGYEETQYF.

This clonotype was seen a few times. V is TRBV6-5 and J is TRBJ2-7, with D unresolved. V lost 2 bases, J lost 0 bases, and 11 bases lay in between. This CDR3 is built from 15 residues. Germline V CDR1 and CDR2: MNHEY, SVGAGI. This chain's CDR3 is CASSYRDSNSYEQYF. The CDR3 DNA reads TGTGCCAGCAGTTACAGGGATTCTAACTCCTACGAGCAGTACTTC.

This clonotype was counted only a few times. This chain connects TRBV6-5 to TRBJ1-1; D is unclear. Deletions cut 2 bases from V and 6 bases from J, with 13 bases between. CDR1 MNHEY and CDR2 SVGAGI come from the germline V gene. The CDR3 has 14 residues. In DNA form, the CDR3 reads TGTGCCAGCAGTTACACCCGAGGAACTTCTGAAGCTTTCTTT. Its protein product is CASSYTRGTSEAFF.

The V and J genes are TRBV25-1 and TRBJ2-5; possible D gene TRBD2, 7 bases. V lost 8 bases and J lost 1, with 14 bases in between. Germline V gene sequence: CDR1 MGHDK, CDR2 SYGVNS. The CDR3 loop spans 14 amino acids. CDR3 loop: CASHGGGGQETQYF. CDR3 nucleotides: TGTGCCAGCCATGGAGGGGGGGGCCAAGAGACCCAGTACTTC.

CDR3 amino acids: CASSLLGVASSTDTQYF. The CDR3, as DNA: TGTGCCAGCAGTTTATTGGGAGTAGCTTCTAGCACAGATACGCAGTATTTT. The chain joins TRBV28 to TRBJ2-3; perhaps TRBD2 as D (5 bases). CDR1 is MDHEN and CDR2 is SYDVKM in the germline V gene. V lost 1 base and J 0 bases, leaving 14 bases between the germline ends. CDR3 length: 17 amino acids.

The table lists this clonotype with a few counts. CDR3 amino acids: CASSPLGGTEQFF. CDR3 sequence (DNA): TGTGCCAGCAGCCCCCTAGGGGGAACTGAGCAGTTCTTC. V is TRBV7-8 and J is TRBJ2-1; D might be TRBD1 (6 bases). The CDR3 loop spans 13 amino acids. CDR1 and CDR2 (germline): SGHVS, FQNEAQ. The V end lost 5 bases, the J end lost 9 bases, and 14 bases lay between the germline ends.

This chain connects TRBV12-3 or TRBV12-4 to TRBJ2-3, with D possibly matching TRBD2 (5 bases). The V end lost 3 bases, the J end lost 10 bases, and 14 bases lay between the germline ends. The CDR3 is 13 residues long. The CDR3 DNA sequence: TGTGCCAGCAGTTTCCCGAACCGGGGTCCGCAGTATTTT. Translated, it gives CASSFPNRGPQYF.

This clonotype was detected many times. The chain employs TRBV7-2 and TRBJ2-2; unclear D gene. Trimming pared 5 bases from V and 5 bases from J, leaving 12 bases between. This CDR3 has 14 residues. Germline lookup yields CDR1 SGHTA and CDR2 FQGNSA. This CDR3 is CASSPEPLTGELFF. CDR3 coding DNA: TGTGCCAGCAGCCCGGAACCCTTGACCGGGGAGCTGTTTTTT.

The V and J genes are TRBV29-1 and TRBJ2-5; D may be TRBD1 (5 bases). The CDR3 has 16 amino acids. Trimming left V 3 bases short and J 1 base short, with 18 bases between. Germline loops: CDR1 SQVTM, CDR2 ANQGSEA. The CDR3 DNA sequence: TGCAGCGTTGAGGAAAAATGGACACTCATCCAAGAGACCCAGTACTTC. Translated, it gives CSVEEKWTLIQETQYF.

This clonotype was seen many times. J is TRBJ2-4 and V is TRBV6-2 or TRBV6-3, with TRBD1 matching over 10 bases. The germline CDR1 and CDR2 sequences are MNHEY and SVGEGT. The CDR3 covers 21 residues. Trimming took 0 bases from V and 3 from J; bases not matched to a gene: 17. Written as DNA, the CDR3 is TGTGCCAGCAGTTACTCGATTTCTTTTCCCGACAGGGGGCCCGACAAAAACATTCAGTACTTC. Its protein product is CASSYSISFPDRGPDKNIQYF.

This clonotype was found a few times. This chain uses TRBV6-1 with TRBJ2-6; D is possibly TRBD1 (6 bases). The V and J ends lost 3 bases and 0 bases respectively, with 9 bases between them. The CDR3 consists of 16 residues. Germline V gene data show CDR1 as MNHNS and CDR2 as SASEGT. CDR3 nucleotide sequence: TGTGCCAGCAGTGACGCACAGGGCTCTGGGGCCAACGTCCTGACTTTC. This sequence encodes CASSDAQGSGANVLTF.

V and J are TRBV5-1 and TRBJ1-1, with D tentatively TRBD1 (5 bases). CDR1 and CDR2 from the germline V gene are SGHRS and YFSETQ. The CDR3 totals 14 residues. V was trimmed by 6 bases and J by 0 bases, leaving 12 bases between them. In nucleotides, the CDR3 is TGCGCCAGCACTCCGACAGACATGAACACTGAAGCTTTCTTT. Translated, it gives CASTPTDMNTEAFF.

This clonotype has a count of ten or more. V gene TRBV5-5 combines with J gene TRBJ1-1; the D gene is possibly TRBD1 (5 bases). Per the germline V gene, CDR1 is SGHKS and CDR2 is YYEKEE (reference sequence). The CDR3 is 13 residues long. V lost 4 bases to trimming and J lost 4 bases, with 11 bases between them. This CDR3 is CASSPRGVTEAFF. CDR3 nucleotide sequence: TGTGCCAGCAGCCCCCGAGGGGTCACTGAAGCTTTCTTT.

The chain has TRBV6-5 and TRBJ2-7, with TRBD1 identical over 9 bases. This CDR3 has 14 residues. Germline trimming cut 5 bases from V and 3 bases from J; bases unmatched to any gene: 5. Germline V CDR1 and CDR2: MNHEY, SVGAGI. The CDR3 DNA reads as TGTGCCAGCAGTACTCGACAGGGGGTCTACGAGCAGTACTTC. This sequence encodes CASSTRQGVYEQYF.

This clonotype was seen ten or more times. The chain links TRBV12-3 or TRBV12-4 to TRBJ1-3, with D hard to call. Trimming took 4 bases from V and 2 from J, leaving 6 bases between them. The CDR3 is 13 residues long. As DNA, the CDR3 is TGTGCCAGCAGTTCTGTAGCTGGAAACACCATATATTTT. It translates to CASSSVAGNTIYF.